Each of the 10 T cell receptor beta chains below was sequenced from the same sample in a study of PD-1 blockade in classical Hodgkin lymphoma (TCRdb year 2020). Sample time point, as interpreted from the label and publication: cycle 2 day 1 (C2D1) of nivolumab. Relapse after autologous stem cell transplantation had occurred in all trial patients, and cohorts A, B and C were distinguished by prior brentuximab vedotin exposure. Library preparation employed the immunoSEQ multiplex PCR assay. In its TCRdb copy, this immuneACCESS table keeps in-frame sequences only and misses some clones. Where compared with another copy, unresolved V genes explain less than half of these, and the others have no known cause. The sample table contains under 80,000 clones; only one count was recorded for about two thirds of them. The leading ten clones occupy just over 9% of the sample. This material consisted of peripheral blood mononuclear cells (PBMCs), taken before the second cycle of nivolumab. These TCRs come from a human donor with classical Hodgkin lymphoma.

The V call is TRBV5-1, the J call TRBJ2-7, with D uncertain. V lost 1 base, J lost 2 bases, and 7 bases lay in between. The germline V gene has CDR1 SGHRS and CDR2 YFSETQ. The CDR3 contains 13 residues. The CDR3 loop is CASSLSQAYEQYF. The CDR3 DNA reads TGCGCCAGCAGCTTGAGCCAGGCCTACGAGCAGTACTTC.

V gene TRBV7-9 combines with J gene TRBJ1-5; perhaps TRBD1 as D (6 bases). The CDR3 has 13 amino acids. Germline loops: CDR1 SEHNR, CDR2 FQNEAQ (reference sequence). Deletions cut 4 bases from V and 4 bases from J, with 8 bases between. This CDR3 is CASSWTENQPQHF. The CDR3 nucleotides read TGTGCCAGCAGCTGGACAGAAAATCAGCCCCAGCATTTT.

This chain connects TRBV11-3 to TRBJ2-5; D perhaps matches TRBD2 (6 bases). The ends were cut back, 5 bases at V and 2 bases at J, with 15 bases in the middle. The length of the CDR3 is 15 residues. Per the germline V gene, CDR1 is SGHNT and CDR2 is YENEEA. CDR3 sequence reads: CASSGRDSLQETQYF. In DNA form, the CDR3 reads TGTGCCAGCAGCGGCCGGGACTCCTTACAAGAGACCCAGTACTTC.

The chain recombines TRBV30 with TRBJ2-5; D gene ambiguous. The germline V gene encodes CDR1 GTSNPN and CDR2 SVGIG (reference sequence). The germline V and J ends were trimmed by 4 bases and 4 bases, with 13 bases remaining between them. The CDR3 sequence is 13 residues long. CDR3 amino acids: CAWNNDPSETQYF. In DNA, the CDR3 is TGTGCCTGGAATAACGATCCCTCAGAGACCCAGTACTTC.

CDR3 sequence reads: CASSLSTRQRGETQYF. The DNA of the CDR3 is TGTGCCAGCAGTTTATCGACCAGACAGAGAGGGGAGACCCAGTACTTC. V and J are TRBV27 and TRBJ2-5; perhaps D is TRBD1 or TRBD2 (5 bases each). The germline CDR1 and CDR2 sequences are MNHEY and SMNVEV (reference sequence). The CDR3 loop spans 16 amino acids. With 0 bases removed from V and 5 bases from J, the gap between germline ends came to 16 bases.

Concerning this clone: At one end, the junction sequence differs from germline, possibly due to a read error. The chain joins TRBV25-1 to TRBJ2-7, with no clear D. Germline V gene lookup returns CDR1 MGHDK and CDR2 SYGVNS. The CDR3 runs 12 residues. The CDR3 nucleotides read TGCGCCAGCAGCCCTGTCCCCTACGAGCAGTACTTC. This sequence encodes CASSPVPYEQYF.

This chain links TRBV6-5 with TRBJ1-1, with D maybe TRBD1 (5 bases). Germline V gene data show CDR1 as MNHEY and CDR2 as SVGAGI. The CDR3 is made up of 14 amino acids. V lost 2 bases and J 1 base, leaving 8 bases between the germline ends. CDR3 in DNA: TGTGCCAGCAGTTACGGGGCGGCGAACACTGAAGCTTTCTTT. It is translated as CASSYGAANTEAFF.

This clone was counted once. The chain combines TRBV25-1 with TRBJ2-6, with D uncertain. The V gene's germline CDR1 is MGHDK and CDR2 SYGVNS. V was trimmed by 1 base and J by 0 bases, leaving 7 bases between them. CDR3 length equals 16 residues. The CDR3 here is CASSEFLDSGANVLTF. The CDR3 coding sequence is TGTGCCAGCAGTGAATTTCTGGACTCTGGGGCCAACGTCCTGACTTTC.

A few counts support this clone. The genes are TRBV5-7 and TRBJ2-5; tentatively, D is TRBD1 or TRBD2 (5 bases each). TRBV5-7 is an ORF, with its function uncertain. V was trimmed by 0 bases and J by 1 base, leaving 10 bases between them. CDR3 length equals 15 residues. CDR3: CASSLERDRQETQYF. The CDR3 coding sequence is TGTGCCAGCAGCTTGGAGAGGGACCGCCAAGAGACCCAGTACTTC.

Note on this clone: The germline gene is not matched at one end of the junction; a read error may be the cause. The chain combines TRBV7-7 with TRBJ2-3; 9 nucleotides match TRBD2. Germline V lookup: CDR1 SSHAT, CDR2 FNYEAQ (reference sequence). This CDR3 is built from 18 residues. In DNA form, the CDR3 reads TGTGCTAGCAGCTTAGGCGTCAGCGGGAGGACTAGCACAGATACGCAGTATTTT. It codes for CASSLGVSGRTSTDTQYF.